Following are 28 T cell receptor beta chains from one sample sequenced in a study of OX40 agonist ivuxolimab in advanced cancers. The protocol was immunoSEQ multiplex PCR, while the TCRdb copy is restricted to in-frame clones and leaves out a portion. This sample carries 60,000 to 90,000 clones, about nine tenths of them seen once, and the ten largest clones take less than 8%. This sample comprised CD4+ or CD8+ T cells sorted from blood, obtained in a trial of the OX40 agonist ivuxolimab. Receptors were obtained from an adult with an advanced solid tumor such as melanoma, head and neck, liver or kidney cancer.

V is TRBV6-1 and J is TRBJ1-2; maybe TRBD1 (5 bases). The V and J ends lost 1 base and 7 bases respectively, with 16 bases between them. The germline gives CDR1 MNHNS, CDR2 SASEGT. This CDR3 region has 15 residues. CDR3 loop: CASSEGDFYFGGYTF. The CDR3 DNA reads TGTGCCAGCAGTGAAGGGGACTTTTATTTTGGTGGCTACACCTTC.

The chain uses TRBV7-9 and TRBJ2-5; TRBD2 matches at 7 bases. CDR3 length: 15 residues. CDR1 and CDR2 from the germline V gene are SEHNR and FQNEAQ (reference sequence). The trim removed 3 bases at V and 5 bases at J, leaving 9 bases unmatched. CDR3 sequence (DNA): TGTGCCAGCAGCTTGGAGGGGAGGGGAGCGGAGACCCAGTACTTC. Amino acids: CASSLEGRGAETQYF.

The rearrangement joins TRBV5-1 to TRBJ2-7, with a tentative D call TRBD1 (5 bases). CDR1 is SGHRS and CDR2 is YFSETQ in the germline V gene. The V end was cut by 1 base, the J end by 0 bases, with 8 bases between. The CDR3 extends over 14 amino acids. Here the CDR3 reads CASSLRGTSYEQYF. CDR3 bases: TGCGCCAGCAGCTTGAGGGGAACCTCCTACGAGCAGTACTTC.

The chain recombines TRBV6-6 with TRBJ2-7; D is perhaps TRBD1 (5 bases). Trimming left V 6 bases short and J 2 bases short, with 14 bases between. Germline values: CDR1 MNHNY, CDR2 SVGAGI (reference sequence). This CDR3 region has 14 residues. Here the CDR3 reads CASRYRIGTYEQYF. The CDR3 DNA is TGTGCCAGCAGGTACAGGATAGGGACCTACGAGCAGTACTTC.

This chain connects TRBV7-9 to TRBJ2-5; D may be TRBD1 or TRBD2 (5 bases each). V dropped 3 bases and J dropped 4 bases, with 9 bases sitting between them. This CDR3 contains 13 residues. CDR1 is SEHNR, CDR2 FQNEAQ, per germline (reference sequence). CDR3 residues: CASSLNGGETQYF. In DNA, the CDR3 is TGTGCCAGCAGCTTGAATGGGGGAGAGACCCAGTACTTC.

This chain joins TRBV5-5 and TRBJ1-5; D unclear. Germline V lookup: CDR1 SGHKS, CDR2 YYEKEE (reference sequence). The CDR3 covers 16 residues. V was cut by 1 base and J by 5 bases, with 16 bases left in between. The CDR3 DNA reads TGTGCCAGCAGCTTGCGGCAGGTGGGCTATGATCAGCCCCAGCATTTT. Protein product: CASSLRQVGYDQPQHF.

The V gene is TRBV30, the J gene TRBJ1-4; TRBD1 aligns across 7 bases. The V gene's germline CDR1 is GTSNPN and CDR2 SVGIG (reference sequence). The CDR3 extends over 12 amino acids. J gave up 8 bases and V 3 bases, and 3 bases lay outside the gene matches. CDR3 nucleotides: TGTGCCTGGAGCCAGGGGGGAGAAAAACTGTTTTTT. Translated: CAWSQGGEKLFF. Full variable domain (remainder filled in from reference TRBV30 and TRBJ1-4): SQTIHQWPATLVQPVGSPLSLECTVEGTSNPNLYWYRQAAGRGLQLLFYSVGIGQISSEVPQNLSASRPQDRQFILSSKKLLLSDSGFYLCAWSQGGEKLFFGSGTQLSVL.

This sequence joins TRBV11-3 and TRBJ2-5; no definite D call. Trimming removed 1 base at V and 4 bases at J, with 7 bases between. This CDR3 is built from 13 residues. The germline CDR1 and CDR2 sequences are SGHNT and YENEEA. Written as DNA, the CDR3 is TGTGCCAGCAGCTTAGGCGTAGGAGAGACCCAGTACTTC. The encoded protein is CASSLGVGETQYF.

V usage is TRBV11-2 and J usage is TRBJ2-3; D may be TRBD2 (5 bases). Germline V gene lookup returns CDR1 SGHAT and CDR2 FQNNGV. Trimming removed 0 bases from V and 1 base from J, with 8 bases in between. CDR3 length: 15 amino acids. The DNA of the CDR3 is TGTGCCAGCAGCTTAGAACGGGGAGGCACAGATACGCAGTATTTT. This encodes CASSLERGGTDTQYF. The whole variable domain, remainder taken from reference TRBV11-2 and TRBJ2-3, is EAGVAQSPRYKIIEKRQSVAFWCNPISGHATLYWYQQILGQGPKLLIQFQNNGVVDDSQLPKDRFSAERLKGVDSTLKIQPAKLEDSAVYLCASSLERGGTDTQYFGPGTRLTVL.

This chain links TRBV6-1 with TRBJ1-5; D possibly corresponds to TRBD1 (6 bases). The V and J ends lost 3 bases and 4 bases respectively, with 13 bases between them. The CDR3 sequence is 15 residues long. The germline V gene has CDR1 MNHNS and CDR2 SASEGT. The CDR3: CASSERGGTNQPQHF. The CDR3 coding sequence is TGTGCCAGCAGTGAGAGGGGGGGGACTAATCAGCCCCAGCATTTT.

The genes are TRBV9 and TRBJ1-6, with unresolved D. The V end was cut by 4 bases, the J end by 0 bases, with 8 bases between. The CDR3 is 15 residues long. The germline CDR1 and CDR2 sequences are SGDLS and YYNGEE. The CDR3 here is CASSTQSSYNSPLHF. The CDR3 region has the DNA TGTGCCAGCAGCACCCAAAGCTCCTATAATTCACCCCTCCACTTT.

The genes are TRBV29-1 and TRBJ1-2; 7 nucleotides align to TRBD1. This CDR3 contains 13 residues. Trimming took 5 bases from V and 6 from J; bases not matched to a gene: 9. CDR1 is SQVTM and CDR2 is ANQGSEA in the germline V gene. In DNA form, the CDR3 reads TGCAGCGTTTCTGACAGGGTGGTGGATGGCTACACCTTC. This encodes CSVSDRVVDGYTF.

V gene TRBV15 combines with J gene TRBJ2-1; D gene unclear. The CDR3 spans 17 residues. Germline V CDR1 and CDR2: LNHNV, YYDKDF (reference sequence). V was trimmed by 0 bases and J by 3 bases, leaving 15 bases between them. CDR3 in amino acids: CATSRDTRARFYNEQFF. Written as DNA, the CDR3 is TGTGCCACCAGCAGAGATACTCGGGCCCGATTCTACAATGAGCAGTTCTTC.

The V and J genes are TRBV6-1 and TRBJ1-1; the D gene is possibly TRBD1 (5 bases). The CDR3 is made up of 13 amino acids. The germline V and J ends were trimmed by 11 bases and 1 base, with 14 bases remaining between them. CDR1 is MNHNS, CDR2 SASEGT, per germline. The CDR3 sequence: CAVGVGTNTEAFF. The CDR3 DNA is TGTGCCGTGGGGGTTGGAACGAACACTGAAGCTTTCTTT.

V is TRBV19 and J is TRBJ2-5; 9 positions match TRBD2. The CDR3 is 16 residues long. The germline gives CDR1 LNHDA, CDR2 SQIVND (reference sequence). Trimming took 5 bases from V and 1 from J; bases not matched to a gene: 8. CDR3 sequence (DNA): TGTGCCAGTAGTTCTCATAGCGGGGGAATCCAAGAGACCCAGTACTTC. This gives the protein CASSSHSGGIQETQYF.

The chain is built from TRBV2 and TRBJ2-7; TRBD1 matches at 11 bases. The junction had 5 bases not matched to a gene; V was cut back by 7 bases and J by 3 bases. Germline V CDR1 and CDR2: SNHLY, FYNNEI. The CDR3 sequence is 14 residues long. CDR3 region: CASNRGTGGYEQYF. The CDR3 DNA is TGTGCCAGCAACAGAGGGACAGGGGGCTACGAGCAGTACTTC. The full variable domain, with the rest looked up from reference TRBV2 and TRBJ2-7, is EPEVTQTPSHQVTQMGQEVILRCVPISNHLYFYWYRQILGQKVEFLVSFYNNEISEKSEIFDDQFSVERPDGSNFTLKIRSTKLEDSAMYFCASNRGTGGYEQYFGPGTRLTVT.

The chain employs TRBV5-6 and TRBJ2-7, with a possible D match to TRBD2 (5 bases). V was pared by 4 bases and J by 1 base, with 15 bases between. CDR3 length: 15 amino acids. Germline V gene lookup returns CDR1 SGHDT and CDR2 YYEEEE. The CDR3 spells CASSLGPSSSYEQYF. The CDR3 DNA is TGTGCCAGCAGCCTGGGCCCTAGCAGTTCCTACGAGCAGTACTTC.

The V gene is TRBV6-5, the J gene TRBJ1-5; D remains ambiguous. This CDR3 has 14 residues. V was shortened by 2 bases and J by 0 bases, with 5 bases between the two germline ends. CDR1 is MNHEY and CDR2 is SVGAGI in the germline V gene. The CDR3 sequence is CASSYDRSNQPQHF. The CDR3 nucleotides are TGTGCCAGCAGTTACGACCGTAGCAATCAGCCCCAGCATTTT.

This clone was seen a handful of times. This rearrangement joins TRBV9 to TRBJ1-2; D perhaps matches TRBD1 (5 bases). Germline V gene lookup returns CDR1 SGDLS and CDR2 YYNGEE. Trimming shortened V by 4 bases and J by 4 bases, and 17 bases separated the two germline ends. The CDR3 extends over 15 amino acids. This CDR3 reads CASSPGVGQGYGYTF. CDR3 bases: TGTGCCAGCAGCCCCGGTGTGGGGCAGGGCTATGGCTACACCTTC. The entire variable domain, with the rest obtained from reference TRBV9 and TRBJ1-2, is as follows: DSGVTQTPKHLITATGQRVTLRCSPRSGDLSVYWYQQSLDQGLQFLIQYYNGEERAKGNILERFSAQQFPDLHSELNLSSLELGDSALYFCASSPGVGQGYGYTFGSGTRLTVV.

This chain uses TRBV19 with TRBJ1-5, with D perhaps matching TRBD1 (5 bases). V was pared by 5 bases and J by 0 bases, with 14 bases between. CDR3 length: 16 residues. Germline CDR1 reads LNHDA; CDR2 reads SQIVND (reference sequence). The CDR3 loop reads CASSVTETYSNQPQHF. The CDR3 DNA is TGTGCCAGTAGTGTGACAGAGACCTATAGCAATCAGCCCCAGCATTTT.

V usage is TRBV6-1 and J usage is TRBJ1-1; no clear D gene. Looked up from germline, CDR1 is MNHNS and CDR2 is SASEGT. This CDR3 comprises 12 residues. Trimming left V 8 bases short and J 3 bases short, with 10 bases between. CDR3: CASRLVYTEAFF. For the CDR3, the DNA is TGTGCCAGCCGACTGGTATACACTGAAGCTTTCTTT.

The chain's CDR3 is CASSLVEGPGSPLHF. CDR3 in DNA: TGTGCCAGCAGCTTAGTAGAGGGGCCGGGTTCACCCCTCCACTTT. V gene TRBV7-3 combines with J gene TRBJ1-6, with D possibly matching TRBD1 (5 bases). The CDR3 runs to 15 residues. Germline assignment: CDR1 SGHTA and CDR2 FQGTGA. V lost 2 bases, J lost 9 bases, and 14 bases lay in between.

The gene calls are TRBV2 and TRBJ2-2, with TRBD2 matching 13 bases. The CDR3 spans 16 residues. CDR1 is SNHLY and CDR2 is FYNNEI in the germline V gene. The ends lost 6 bases at V and 0 bases at J; junction bases unmatched: 1. The DNA for the CDR3 is TGTGCCAGCAGGACTAGCGGGGGGTCGAACACCGGGGAGCTGTTTTTT. Translating it yields CASRTSGGSNTGELFF.

The rearrangement joins TRBV30 to TRBJ2-6; no definite D call. CDR3 length equals 13 residues. Trimming left V 1 base short and J 0 bases short, with 1 base between. Per the germline V gene, CDR1 is GTSNPN and CDR2 is SVGIG (reference sequence). CDR3 DNA sequence: TGTGCCTGGAGTGGCTCTGGGGCCAACGTCCTGACTTTC. Its protein is CAWSGSGANVLTF.

This chain uses TRBV7-2 with TRBJ2-5; the match to TRBD1 covers 7 bases. From germline, CDR1 is SGHTA and CDR2 FQGNSA. The CDR3 has 13 amino acids. J gave up 7 bases and V 4 bases, and 6 bases lay outside the gene matches. In nucleotides, the CDR3 is TGTGCCAGCAGCTCCGACAGGGCGGGGACCCAGTACTTC. As protein: CASSSDRAGTQYF.

V usage is TRBV5-1 and J usage is TRBJ1-2, with D unclear. This CDR3 contains 15 residues. V dropped 0 bases and J dropped 0 bases, with 9 bases sitting between them. Germline-derived CDR1 and CDR2 are SGHRS and YFSETQ. The CDR3 here is CASSLETSANYGYTF. In DNA form, the CDR3 reads TGCGCCAGCAGCTTGGAAACCAGTGCTAACTATGGCTACACCTTC.

The chain employs TRBV28 and TRBJ2-7, with no clear D. Trimming pared 3 bases from V and 0 bases from J, leaving 6 bases between. The CDR3 sequence is 13 residues long. In germline, CDR1 is MDHEN, CDR2 SYDVKM. CDR3 sequence: CASSLFLSYEQYF. In DNA, the CDR3 is TGTGCCAGCAGTTTGTTCCTCTCCTACGAGCAGTACTTC.

This clone is labeled medium-sized. The chain carries TRBV10-1 and TRBJ1-2; D is unclear. Germline V lookup: CDR1 WNHNN, CDR2 SYGVQD (reference sequence). This CDR3 has 12 residues. The ends were cut back, 3 bases at V and 8 bases at J, with 10 bases in the middle. CDR3 amino acids: CASSDAGFGYTF. The CDR3 DNA reads as TGCGCCAGCAGTGACGCCGGGTTCGGCTACACCTTC.